This T cell receptor beta chain was observed in a study of T cells after yellow fever vaccination. The study's findings and limits: Detection of almost all vaccine-responding clonotypes in sorted memory subsets failed on day 0.

The CDR3 spans 14 residues. With 4 bases removed from V and 5 bases from J, the gap between germline ends came to 13 bases. Germline assignment: CDR1 MNHEY and CDR2 SVGAGI. In this sample, this clonotype turned up many times. It was through 5'RACE template switching that TCR cDNA was made, with a universal primer site and UMIs added. One entry per CDR3 protein results from TCRdb running MiXCR on the 5' RACE reads. In the table there are roughly 32,000 distinct CDR3 sequences, 6.5% to 8% of which are singletons. This specimen consisted of PBMCs, either bulk or a sorted T-cell subset (CD4+, CD8+, memory, or dextramer-sorted; not recorded which), obtained on the day of the first yellow fever vaccination. This rearrangement joins TRBV6-5 to TRBJ2-3; unclear D gene. This receptor was obtained from a man younger than 35 who received the YFV17D yellow fever vaccine. The CDR3 protein is CASSSYPSRDTQYF. CDR3 nucleotide sequence: TGTGCCAGCAGTTCCTACCCTAGTAGAGATACGCAGTATTTT.